The rows below give T cell receptor beta chains drawn from one sample of a study of Ad26.COV2.S vaccination and SARS-CoV-2 variants. TCRdb's copy holds only in-frame clones and misses some; the assay was immunoSEQ multiplex PCR. The sample lists hundreds of thousands of clones, about nine tenths occurring once. Sequences were derived from peripheral blood, sampled in a trial of Ad26.COV2.S vaccine versus placebo. The receptor set was obtained from a person between 18 and 60 years old who received the Ad26.COV2.S COVID-19 vaccine or a placebo. The CDR3 runs from the conserved cysteine through the conserved F or W. The D gene is left open where the match is weak. Some rows mark clone size as missing; the rest say once, few, many or name a class of expanded clone.

j_gene: TRBJ2-3
v_gene: TRBV29-1
d_gene: TRBD2
abundance: NA
CDR3aa: CSAVLLTSAVDTQYF
CDR3nt: TGCAGCGCCGTCCTCCTGACTAGCGCCGTAGATACGCAGTATTTT

j_gene: TRBJ1-1
v_gene: TRBV5-1
d_gene: NA
abundance: NA
CDR3aa: CASSLLGERTEAFF
CDR3nt: TGCGCCAGCAGCTTGTTGGGTGAGAGAACTGAAGCTTTCTTT

j_gene: TRBJ2-3
v_gene: TRBV19
d_gene: NA
abundance: NA
CDR3aa: CASSITSPQGTQYF
CDR3nt: TGTGCCAGTAGTATAACTAGCCCACAAGGTACGCAGTATTTT

j_gene: TRBJ1-5
v_gene: TRBV7-2
d_gene: NA
abundance: NA
CDR3aa: CASSYNNQPQHF
CDR3nt: TGTGCCAGCAGCTACAACAATCAGCCCCAGCATTTT

j_gene: TRBJ1-1
v_gene: TRBV27
d_gene: NA
abundance: NA
CDR3aa: CASSHGQLVNTEAFF
CDR3nt: TGTGCCAGCAGCCACGGACAGCTAGTGAACACTGAAGCTTTCTTT

j_gene: TRBJ1-5
v_gene: TRBV10-2
d_gene: TRBD1
abundance: NA
CDR3aa: CASGRQGANQPQHF
CDR3nt: TGCGCCAGCGGGAGGCAGGGGGCAAATCAGCCCCAGCATTTT

j_gene: TRBJ1-5
v_gene: TRBV6-1
d_gene: NA
abundance: NA
CDR3aa: CASSEAGWASTYSNQPQHF
CDR3nt: TGTGCCAGCAGTGAAGCCGGGTGGGCTTCGACGTATAGCAATCAGCCCCAGCATTTT

j_gene: TRBJ2-2
v_gene: TRBV6-2/TRBV6-3
d_gene: NA
abundance: NA
CDR3aa: CASSYPGGADTGELFF
CDR3nt: TGTGCCAGCAGTTACCCGGGCGGGGCCGACACCGGGGAGCTGTTTTTT

j_gene: TRBJ2-7
v_gene: TRBV24-1
d_gene: NA
abundance: NA
CDR3aa: CATGDRKFHEQYF
CDR3nt: TGTGCCACTGGAGACAGAAAATTTCACGAGCAGTACTTC

j_gene: TRBJ1-2
v_gene: TRBV30
d_gene: NA
abundance: once
CDR3aa: CAWRQEANYGYTF
CDR3nt: TGTGCCTGGAGACAGGAGGCTAACTATGGCTACACCTTC

j_gene: TRBJ1-1
v_gene: TRBV7-9
d_gene: NA
abundance: NA
CDR3aa: CASSLGQIEAFF
CDR3nt: TGTGCCAGCAGCTTAGGGCAAATTGAAGCTTTCTTT

j_gene: TRBJ1-1
v_gene: TRBV30
d_gene: TRBD1
abundance: NA
CDR3aa: CAWSASRTGANTEAFF
CDR3nt: TGTGCCTGGAGTGCCTCTCGGACAGGAGCGAACACTGAAGCTTTCTTT

j_gene: TRBJ2-7
v_gene: TRBV3-1/TRBV3-2
d_gene: TRBD2
abundance: NA
CDR3aa: CASSQDSPASGVILNEQYF
CDR3nt: TGTGCCAGCAGCCAAGATAGTCCCGCTAGCGGGGTAATTCTCAACGAGCAGTACTTC

j_gene: TRBJ2-4
v_gene: TRBV15
d_gene: TRBD1
abundance: few
CDR3aa: CATSRAQATGGLGNIQYF
CDR3nt: TGTGCCACCAGCAGAGCCCAGGCGACAGGGGGTCTCGGAAACATTCAGTACTTC

j_gene: TRBJ1-1
v_gene: TRBV13
d_gene: TRBD1
abundance: once
CDR3aa: CASSLHRGGNTEAFF
CDR3nt: TGTGCCAGCAGCCTGCACAGGGGAGGGAACACTGAAGCTTTCTTT

j_gene: TRBJ2-5
v_gene: TRBV7-8
d_gene: NA
abundance: NA
CDR3aa: CASSFQGRQETQYF
CDR3nt: TGTGCCAGCAGCTTCCAGGGCCGTCAAGAGACCCAGTACTTC

j_gene: TRBJ1-5
v_gene: TRBV24-1
d_gene: NA
abundance: few
CDR3aa: CATSDFPVLGQPQHF
CDR3nt: TGTGCCACCAGTGATTTCCCGGTTTTGGGTCAGCCCCAGCATTTT

j_gene: TRBJ2-5
v_gene: TRBV5-4
d_gene: NA
abundance: NA
CDR3aa: CASSHPLDTPRETQYF
CDR3nt: TGTGCCAGCAGCCACCCCCTGGACACCCCCCGAGAGACCCAGTACTTC

j_gene: TRBJ2-7
v_gene: TRBV5-4
d_gene: NA
abundance: NA
CDR3aa: CASSTGRGYEQYF
CDR3nt: TGTGCCAGCAGCACCGGACGGGGCTACGAGCAGTACTTC

j_gene: TRBJ1-2
v_gene: TRBV5-6
d_gene: TRBD1
abundance: few
CDR3aa: CASSNDIGQGSYGYTF
CDR3nt: TGTGCCAGCAGCAACGACATCGGACAGGGCTCCTATGGCTACACCTTC

j_gene: TRBJ2-1
v_gene: TRBV11-2
d_gene: NA
abundance: NA
CDR3aa: CASSIMASGSYNEQFF
CDR3nt: TGTGCCAGCAGCATTATGGCGAGCGGGTCTTACAATGAGCAGTTCTTC

j_gene: TRBJ2-1
v_gene: TRBV5-1
d_gene: TRBD2
abundance: NA
CDR3aa: CASSQGGGALNEQFF
CDR3nt: TGCGCCAGCAGCCAGGGCGGGGGGGCGCTTAATGAGCAGTTCTTC

j_gene: TRBJ1-2
v_gene: TRBV12-3/TRBV12-4
d_gene: NA
abundance: NA
CDR3aa: CASSFVGSHGYTF
CDR3nt: TGTGCCAGCAGTTTCGTCGGCAGCCATGGCTACACCTTC

j_gene: TRBJ1-2
v_gene: TRBV5-4
d_gene: NA
abundance: NA
CDR3aa: CASSSPGTDYGYTF
CDR3nt: TGTGCCAGCAGCTCGCCCGGCACGGACTATGGCTACACCTTC

j_gene: TRBJ2-7
v_gene: TRBV13
d_gene: TRBD1
abundance: NA
CDR3aa: CASSLDRGGDEQYF
CDR3nt: TGTGCCAGCAGCCTGGACAGGGGTGGCGACGAGCAGTACTTC